The 6 T cell receptor beta chains in this list originate from one sample, sequenced in a study of shared clonotypes between healthy human individuals (dated by TCRdb to about 2020). For the CD8 naive samples, CD45RO-negative cells were positively selected for CCR7, yielding a CD45RA+CCR7+ population from which TemRA cells were excluded. Library preparation was by the immunoSEQ multiplex PCR assay. TCRdb mirrors the immuneACCESS table, restricted to in-frame sequences. Some clones are absent from its copies; in checked studies, under half trace to an unresolved V gene, and the reason for the others is unknown. The sample profile shows fewer than 1 million clones; 96% of them were found once. The ten largest make up 0.2% to 0.25% of the sample. Sequenced sample: naive CD8+ T cells sorted from blood. The meaning of the sample's cell subset or site label: CD45RA+CCR7+. These receptors were obtained from a man in his thirties or forties in good health.

V usage is TRBV28 and J usage is TRBJ2-1, with 12 nucleotides matching TRBD1. Germline V gene data show CDR1 as MDHEN and CDR2 as SYDVKM. The CDR3 runs 19 residues. V was pared by 1 base and J by 0 bases, with 7 bases of the junction left unmatched. CDR3 DNA: TGTGCCAGCAGTTTATCTAGGGGACAGGGGGCGAGCTCCTACAATGAGCAGTTCTTC. Protein: CASSLSRGQGASSYNEQFF.

The V gene is TRBV15, the J gene TRBJ2-6, with 8 bases identical to TRBD1. With V trimmed by 5 bases and J by 0 bases, 21 bases remained unmatched. From germline, CDR1 is LNHNV and CDR2 YYDKDF (reference sequence). The CDR3 spans 22 residues. The CDR3 loop reads CATSLLGGPGGPESSGANVLTF. The CDR3 nucleotides are TGTGCCACCAGCCTCCTCGGGGGACCAGGGGGCCCCGAGAGCTCTGGGGCCAACGTCCTGACTTTC.

Turning to this clone: This specimen includes other DNA sequences encoding the same CDR3. The V gene is TRBV18, the J gene TRBJ2-1; 7 nucleotides agree with TRBD1. With 6 bases clipped from V and 3 bases from J, the junction kept 2 bases outside the gene matches. The CDR3 spans 13 residues. In germline, CDR1 is KGHSH, CDR2 LQKENI. This chain's CDR3 is CASSRDSYNEQFF. In DNA form, the CDR3 reads TGTGCCAGCTCCCGGGACAGCTACAATGAGCAGTTCTTC.

J is TRBJ2-1 and V is TRBV28, with TRBD2 matching 9 bases. Germline CDR1 reads MDHEN; CDR2 reads SYDVKM. This CDR3 has 16 amino acids. The ends lost 2 bases at V and 4 bases at J; junction bases unmatched: 6. The CDR3 protein is CASSLVREGPYNEQFF. The CDR3 nucleotides read TGTGCCAGCAGTTTAGTGCGGGAGGGGCCGTACAATGAGCAGTTCTTC.

This sequence joins TRBV2 and TRBJ2-7; 7 positions agree with TRBD1. The CDR3 spans 15 residues. The V and J ends lost 6 bases and 3 bases, in that order; junction bases with no gene match: 11. Germline V gene sequence: CDR1 SNHLY, CDR2 FYNNEI. CDR3 sequence (DNA): TGTGCCAGCAGCCAACAGGGGTCCGGAAACTACGAGCAGTACTTC. Its translation is CASSQQGSGNYEQYF.

This chain links TRBV5-6 with TRBJ2-1, with a possible D match to TRBD1 (6 bases). This CDR3 region has 12 residues. Trimming left V 7 bases short and J 2 bases short, with 7 bases between. Germline V gene sequence: CDR1 SGHDT, CDR2 YYEEEE. For the CDR3, the DNA is TGTGCCAGCGGACAGACCTACAATGAGCAGTTCTTC. It translates to CASGQTYNEQFF.